The clone carrying this T cell receptor beta chain has a handful of counts. The data originate from a study of blood T cell repertoires in COVID-19. Looking at the study overall: Sites across the United States, Italy and Spain contributed samples from acute and convalescent COVID-19. Nucleic acid was either cDNA or gDNA, and it came from T cells, B-cell-depleted T cells, or PBMCs.

Per the study methods: Nucleated cell counts were estimated from reference gene primer amplification. Only in-frame clones appear in the TCRdb table, and some are missing; sequencing was by immunoSEQ multiplex PCR. That table supplies the V and J calls and clone size; D and trimming were determined from the DNA. This table has 70,000 to 80,000 clones, over 70% appearing once. The CDR3 extends over 13 amino acids. Germline assignment: CDR1 SGDLS and CDR2 YYNGEE. The ends were cut back, 4 bases at V and 4 bases at J, with 9 bases in the middle. This chain links TRBV9 with TRBJ1-3; D gene unclear. The material sequenced was peripheral blood. The origin of this receptor is a middle-aged man with acute or convalescent COVID-19. CDR3 DNA sequence: TGTGCCAGCAGCTTGAGCGGGGGAAACACCATATATTTT. It is translated as CASSLSGGNTIYF.